The T cell receptor (beta chain) described here comes from a study of cytomegalovirus exposure and HLA in healthy donors. These donors were members of the roughly 120-subject validation cohort, a group separate from the approximately 620-subject first cohort. With regard to this clone: What it recognizes is unknown.

Overall study results and limits: According to reports, the classifier identified cytomegalovirus status with high specificity and sensitivity.

The protocol was immunoSEQ multiplex PCR, while the TCRdb copy is restricted to in-frame clones and leaves out a portion. The sample has over 200,000 clones, approximately 87% seen once. Germline V gene lookup returns CDR1 MNHNY and CDR2 SVGAGI (reference sequence). After removal of 4 bases from V and 0 bases from J, the junction contained 0 bases not matched to a gene. CDR3 length: 14 residues. The receptor was isolated from a woman aged 18-29 years in good health and CMV-seronegative. Sequencing was done on a sample of PBMCs. The rearrangement joins TRBV6-6 to TRBJ1-3; 7 bases align to TRBD1. The CDR3: CASSWDSSGNTIYF. CDR3 DNA: TGTGCCAGCAGTTGGGACAGCTCTGGAAACACCATATATTTT.